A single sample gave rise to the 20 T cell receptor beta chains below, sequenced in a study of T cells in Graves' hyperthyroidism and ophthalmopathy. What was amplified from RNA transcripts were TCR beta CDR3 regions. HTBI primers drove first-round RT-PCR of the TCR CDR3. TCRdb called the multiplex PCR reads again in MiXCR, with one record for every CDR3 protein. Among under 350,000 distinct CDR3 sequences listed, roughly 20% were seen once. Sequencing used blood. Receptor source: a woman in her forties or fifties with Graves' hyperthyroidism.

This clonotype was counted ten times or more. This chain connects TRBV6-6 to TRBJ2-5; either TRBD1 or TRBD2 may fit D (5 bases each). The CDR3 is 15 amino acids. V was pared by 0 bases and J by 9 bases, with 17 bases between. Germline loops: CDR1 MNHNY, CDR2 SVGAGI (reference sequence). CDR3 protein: CASSYSEQEEEAQYF. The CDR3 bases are TGTGCCAGCAGTTACTCCGAACAGGAGGAGGAGGCCCAGTACTTC.

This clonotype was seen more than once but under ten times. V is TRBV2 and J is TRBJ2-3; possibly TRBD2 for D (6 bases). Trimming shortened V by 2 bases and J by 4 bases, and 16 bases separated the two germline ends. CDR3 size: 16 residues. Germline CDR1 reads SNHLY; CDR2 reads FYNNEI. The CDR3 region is CASSETLARRADTQYF. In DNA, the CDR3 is TGTGCCAGCAGTGAAACACTAGCCCGGCGGGCAGATACGCAGTATTTT.

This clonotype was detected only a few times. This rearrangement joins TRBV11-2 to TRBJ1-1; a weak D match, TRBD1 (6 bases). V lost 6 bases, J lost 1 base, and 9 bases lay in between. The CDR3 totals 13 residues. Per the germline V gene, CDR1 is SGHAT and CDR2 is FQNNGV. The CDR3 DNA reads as TGTGCCAGCAGTAAGGGGGGGAACACTGAAGCTTTCTTT. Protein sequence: CASSKGGNTEAFF.

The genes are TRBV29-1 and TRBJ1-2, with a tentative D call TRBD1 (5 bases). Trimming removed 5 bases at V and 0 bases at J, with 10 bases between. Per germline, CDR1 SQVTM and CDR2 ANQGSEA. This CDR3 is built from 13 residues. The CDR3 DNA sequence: TGCAGCGTTACGACAGACTCTAACTATGGCTACACCTTC. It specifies CSVTTDSNYGYTF.

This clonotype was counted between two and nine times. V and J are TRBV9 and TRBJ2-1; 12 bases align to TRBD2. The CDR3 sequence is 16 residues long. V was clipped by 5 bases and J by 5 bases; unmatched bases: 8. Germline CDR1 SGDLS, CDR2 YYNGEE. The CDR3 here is CASSVSRLAGDNEQFF. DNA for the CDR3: TGTGCCAGCAGTGTTAGTCGACTAGCGGGGGACAATGAGCAGTTCTTC.

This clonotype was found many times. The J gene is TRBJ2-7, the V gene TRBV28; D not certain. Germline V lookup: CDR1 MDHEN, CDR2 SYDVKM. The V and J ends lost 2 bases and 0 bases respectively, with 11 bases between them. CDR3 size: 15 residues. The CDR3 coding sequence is TGTGCCAGCAGTTTAAGTACGGACGTCTCCTACGAGCAGTACTTC. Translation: CASSLSTDVSYEQYF.

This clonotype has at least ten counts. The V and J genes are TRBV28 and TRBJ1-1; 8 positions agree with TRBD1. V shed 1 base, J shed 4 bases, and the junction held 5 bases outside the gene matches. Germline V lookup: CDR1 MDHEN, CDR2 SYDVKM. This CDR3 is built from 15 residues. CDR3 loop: CASSLFTGGSTEAFF. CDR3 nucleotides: TGTGCCAGCAGTTTATTCACAGGGGGGAGCACTGAAGCTTTCTTT.

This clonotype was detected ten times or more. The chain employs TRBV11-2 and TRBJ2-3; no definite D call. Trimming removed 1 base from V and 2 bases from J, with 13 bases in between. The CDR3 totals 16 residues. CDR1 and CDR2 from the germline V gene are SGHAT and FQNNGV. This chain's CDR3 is CASSLGQVPATDTQYF. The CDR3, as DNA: TGTGCCAGCAGCTTAGGGCAGGTCCCTGCCACAGATACGCAGTATTTT.

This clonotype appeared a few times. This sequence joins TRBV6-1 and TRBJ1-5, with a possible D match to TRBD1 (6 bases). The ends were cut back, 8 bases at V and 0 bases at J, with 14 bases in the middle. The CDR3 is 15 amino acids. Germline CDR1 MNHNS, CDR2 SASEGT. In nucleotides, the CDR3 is TGTGCCAGCTTGACAGGTGCCGATAGCAATCAGCCCCAGCATTTT. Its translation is CASLTGADSNQPQHF.

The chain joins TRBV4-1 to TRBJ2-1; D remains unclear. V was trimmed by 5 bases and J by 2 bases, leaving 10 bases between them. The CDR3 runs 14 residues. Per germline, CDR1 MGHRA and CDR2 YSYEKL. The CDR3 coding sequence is TGCGCCAGCAGCGAGACCTCGACCTACAATGAGCAGTTCTTC. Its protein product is CASSETSTYNEQFF.

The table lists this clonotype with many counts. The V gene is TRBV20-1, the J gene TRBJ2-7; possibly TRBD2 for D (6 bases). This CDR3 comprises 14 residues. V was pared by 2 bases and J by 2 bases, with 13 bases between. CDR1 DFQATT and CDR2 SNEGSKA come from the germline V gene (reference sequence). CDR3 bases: TGCAGTGCTAGACCCTTAGCGGCCACCTACGAGCAGTACTTC. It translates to CSARPLAATYEQYF.

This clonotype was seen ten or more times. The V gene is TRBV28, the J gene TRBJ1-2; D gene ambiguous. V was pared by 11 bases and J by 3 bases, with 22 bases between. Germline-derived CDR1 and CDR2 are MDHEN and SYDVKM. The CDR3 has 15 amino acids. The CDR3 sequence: CAVCPGVNGDYGYTF. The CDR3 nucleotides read TGTGCCGTTTGTCCCGGGGTAAATGGGGACTATGGCTACACCTTC.

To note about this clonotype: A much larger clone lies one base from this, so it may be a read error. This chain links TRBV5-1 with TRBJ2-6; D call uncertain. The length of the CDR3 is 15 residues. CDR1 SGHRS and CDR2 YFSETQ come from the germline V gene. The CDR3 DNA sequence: TGCGCCAGCGGCTTGTGGGTAACTGGGGCCAACGTCCTGACTTTC. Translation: CASGLWVTGANVLTF.

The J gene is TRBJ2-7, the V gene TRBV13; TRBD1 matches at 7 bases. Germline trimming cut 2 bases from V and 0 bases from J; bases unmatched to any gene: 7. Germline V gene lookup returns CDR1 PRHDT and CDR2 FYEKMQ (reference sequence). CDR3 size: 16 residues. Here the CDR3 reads CASSLRYRGSSYEQYF. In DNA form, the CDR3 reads TGTGCCAGCAGCTTAAGGTACAGGGGAAGCTCCTACGAGCAGTACTTC.

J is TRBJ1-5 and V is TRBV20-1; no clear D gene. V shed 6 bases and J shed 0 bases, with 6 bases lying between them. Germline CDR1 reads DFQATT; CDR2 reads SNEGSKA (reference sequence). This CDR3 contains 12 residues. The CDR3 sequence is CSATSSNQPQHF. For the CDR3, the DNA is TGCAGTGCAACCTCTAGCAATCAGCCCCAGCATTTT.

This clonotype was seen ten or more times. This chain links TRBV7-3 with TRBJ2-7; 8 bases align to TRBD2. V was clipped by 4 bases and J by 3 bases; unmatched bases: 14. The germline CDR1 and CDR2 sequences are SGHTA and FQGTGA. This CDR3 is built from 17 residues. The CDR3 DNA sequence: TGTGCCAGCAGCTCCGAATCCGGAAGGACTAGCCACTACGAGCAGTACTTC. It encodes CASSSESGRTSHYEQYF.

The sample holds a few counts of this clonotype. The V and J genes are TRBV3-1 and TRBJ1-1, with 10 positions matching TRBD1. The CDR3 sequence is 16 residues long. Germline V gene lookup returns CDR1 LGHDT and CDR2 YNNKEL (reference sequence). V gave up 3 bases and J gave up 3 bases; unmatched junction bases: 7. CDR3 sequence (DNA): TGTGCCAGCAGCCACCTTCGGACAGGGGGAGACACTGAAGCTTTCTTT. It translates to CASSHLRTGGDTEAFF.

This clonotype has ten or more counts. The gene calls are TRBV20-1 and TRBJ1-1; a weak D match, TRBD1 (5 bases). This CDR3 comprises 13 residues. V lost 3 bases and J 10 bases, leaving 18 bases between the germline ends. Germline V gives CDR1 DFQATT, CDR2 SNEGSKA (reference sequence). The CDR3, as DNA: TGCAGTGCTAGGGGGGAGATATACCGGAGAGCTTTCTTT. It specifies CSARGEIYRRAFF.

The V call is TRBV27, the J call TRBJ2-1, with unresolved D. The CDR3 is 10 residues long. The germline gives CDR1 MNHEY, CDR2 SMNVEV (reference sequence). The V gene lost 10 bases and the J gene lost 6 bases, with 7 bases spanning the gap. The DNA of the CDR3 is TGTGCCATCGGCCTCAATGAGCAGTTCTTC. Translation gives CAIGLNEQFF.

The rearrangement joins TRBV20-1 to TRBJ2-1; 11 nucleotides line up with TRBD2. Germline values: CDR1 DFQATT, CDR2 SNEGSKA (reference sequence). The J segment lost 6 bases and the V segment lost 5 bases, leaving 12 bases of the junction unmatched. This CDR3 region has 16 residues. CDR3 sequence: CSAEGLAGGPLNEQFF. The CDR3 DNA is TGCAGTGCTGAGGGGCTAGCGGGAGGCCCCCTCAATGAGCAGTTCTTC.